What follows is one TCR beta chain and its context. The antigen remains undetermined. This sample stems from a study of CXCR3-negative and CXCR3-positive naive CD8 T cells. Researchers prepared the TRB cDNA libraries using 5' RACE with UMI labels. TCRdb re-called the 5' RACE reads and gives one entry per CDR3 protein, without DNA. The sample yields about 90,000 distinct CDR3 sequences, of which the top ten take up approximately 1%. Naive CD8+ T lymphocytes were specified as CD45RO-CCR7+CD27+CD95-. Findings and limits, study-wide: When CXCR3-positive naive cells were set against CXCR3-negative naive cells, the former had more hydrophobic TRB CDR3s. CD5 surface expression was similar among naive subsets, and TCR strength was estimated by inference from TRB CDR3 properties. Cryopreserved PBMCs had partly decreased CXCR3 expression; fresh PBMCs were used in most assays.

The CDR3 extends over 17 amino acids. Germline loops: CDR1 DFQATT, CDR2 SNEGSKA (reference sequence). This sequence was found in a human donor in good health. Some clones in this sample may be carry-over from other donors' samples. The sample consisted of naive CXCR3- CD8+ T cells from blood. Subset indicated: CD45RO-CCR7+CD27+CD95- naive CD8+ T cells lacking CXCR3 (TNR3-). The rearrangement joins TRBV20-1 to TRBJ2-7; TCRdb gives TRBD1 as the D gene, but with no DNA this cannot be confirmed. The CDR3 region is CSARNTGFHGSSYEQYF.